This passage covers 26 T cell receptor beta chains from one sample sequenced in a study of beta chain features in type 1 diabetes. The isolated RNA, all of it, was reverse transcribed, so expressed TCRB transcripts were what got sequenced. Repertoires were generated with immunoSEQ multiplex PCR, while TCRdb's copy carries only in-frame clones and drops some. The sample shows about 360,000 clones, approximately 12% of them seen only once. Material for sequencing was naive CD4+ T cells from blood. All receptors come from a man younger than 35 in good health.

V gene TRBV30 combines with J gene TRBJ1-5; 8 nucleotides align to TRBD1. Per the germline V gene, CDR1 is GTSNPN and CDR2 is SVGIG (reference sequence). Losses at the gene ends were 1 base for V and 9 bases for J; bases not matched to a gene: 5. CDR3 length: 13 residues. CDR3 DNA: TGTGCCTGGAGTGGGACAGGGTTTGGGCCCCAGCATTTT. Its protein is CAWSGTGFGPQHF.

The chain uses TRBV12-5 and TRBJ2-3, with 9 bases identical to TRBD2. J gave up 11 bases and V 3 bases, and 6 bases lay outside the gene matches. The CDR3 totals 13 residues. Germline V CDR1 and CDR2: LGHNT, FRNRAP. The CDR3 region is CASGFNSGSLQYF. The DNA for the CDR3 is TGTGCTAGTGGTTTTAATAGCGGGAGTTTGCAGTATTTT.

This chain uses TRBV2 with TRBJ1-5; a possible D gene is TRBD1 (6 bases). The CDR3 runs 15 residues. From germline, CDR1 is SNHLY and CDR2 FYNNEI. Trimming removed 6 bases at V and 2 bases at J, with 14 bases between. The DNA for the CDR3 is TGTGCCAGCAGCGCGGAGTCAGGGGGCAATCAGCCCCAGCATTTT. As protein: CASSAESGGNQPQHF.

J is TRBJ2-1 and V is TRBV11-2; 11 nucleotides line up with TRBD1. The V segment lost 5 bases and the J segment 6 bases; nucleotides outside the gene matches: 9. The CDR3 loop spans 16 amino acids. CDR1 is SGHAT and CDR2 is FQNNGV in the germline V gene. CDR3 residues: CASSGTGTGGLNEQFF. The CDR3 DNA is TGTGCCAGCAGCGGAACCGGGACAGGGGGGCTCAATGAGCAGTTCTTC.

This clone occurred a few times. The gene calls are TRBV6-6 and TRBJ2-7, with 10 nucleotides matching TRBD1. The V gene's germline CDR1 is MNHNY and CDR2 SVGAGI (reference sequence). This CDR3 has 15 residues. V gave up 7 bases and J gave up 1 base; unmatched junction bases: 7. This CDR3 reads CASTYPGQGSYEQYF. CDR3 coding DNA: TGTGCCAGCACCTACCCGGGACAGGGGTCCTACGAGCAGTACTTC.

The chain employs TRBV25-1 and TRBJ1-2; D unresolved. With 1 base removed from V and 8 bases from J, the gap between germline ends came to 8 bases. Germline-derived CDR1 and CDR2 are MGHDK and SYGVNS. This CDR3 comprises 12 residues. The CDR3 here is CASSESVAGYTF. The CDR3 bases are TGTGCCAGCAGTGAATCGGTTGCGGGCTACACCTTC.

The chain recombines TRBV18 with TRBJ2-3, with 9 bases lining up with TRBD1. Trimming removed 5 bases from V and 4 bases from J; junction bases left unmatched: 4. The CDR3 totals 14 residues. Germline loops: CDR1 KGHSH, CDR2 LQKENI. In DNA form, the CDR3 reads TGTGCCAGCTCAGCGACAGGGGGGGCAGATACGCAGTATTTT. This gives the protein CASSATGGADTQYF.

The CDR3 region is CASSPGLYSQETQYF. In DNA form, the CDR3 reads TGTGCCAGCAGTCCAGGACTATACTCCCAAGAGACCCAGTACTTC. The V call is TRBV9, the J call TRBJ2-5; possibly TRBD2 for D (6 bases). The CDR3 length is 15 residues. The germline V gene has CDR1 SGDLS and CDR2 YYNGEE. Trimming pared 5 bases from V and 1 base from J, leaving 15 bases between.

This clone was seen more than once but under ten times. The chain has TRBV25-1 and TRBJ2-3; the match to TRBD1 covers 7 bases. V lost 4 bases, J lost 3 bases, and 1 base stayed unmatched. The CDR3 has 13 amino acids. Germline V gene sequence: CDR1 MGHDK, CDR2 SYGVNS. The CDR3 here is CASSGQGTDTQYF. CDR3 bases: TGTGCCAGCAGTGGACAGGGAACAGATACGCAGTATTTT. The complete variable domain, with remaining parts taken from reference TRBV25-1 and TRBJ2-3, reads EADIYQTPRYLVIGTGKKITLECSQTMGHDKMYWYQQDPGMELHLIHYSYGVNSTEKGDLSSESTVSRIRTEHFPLTLESARPSHTSQYLCASSGQGTDTQYFGPGTRLTVL.

This chain links TRBV6-6 with TRBJ2-5; no firm D call. The CDR3 is 12 amino acids. Trimming shortened V by 6 bases and J by 5 bases, and 10 bases separated the two germline ends. CDR1 and CDR2 from the germline V gene are MNHNY and SVGAGI (reference sequence). The CDR3 loop reads CASSVGRETQYF. CDR3 in DNA: TGTGCCAGCAGCGTGGGCCGGGAGACCCAGTACTTC.

In its sample, this clone was seen a few times. The chain links TRBV4-3 to TRBJ1-1, with D perhaps TRBD1 (5 bases). V was trimmed by 4 bases and J by 3 bases, leaving 18 bases between them. CDR1 and CDR2 (germline): LGHNA, YSLEER. This CDR3 region has 16 residues. In DNA form, the CDR3 reads TGCGCCAGCAGCCGCGAACTTACAGGACCCGACACTGAAGCTTTCTTT. It encodes CASSRELTGPDTEAFF.

In this sample, this clone turned up a few times. The chain employs TRBV29-1 and TRBJ1-4, with D tentatively TRBD1 (5 bases). CDR1 SQVTM and CDR2 ANQGSEA come from the germline V gene. This CDR3 comprises 17 residues. V was clipped by 0 bases and J by 3 bases, with 17 bases between them. In DNA form, the CDR3 reads TGCAGCGTTGAAGAAGGGCAGGGAGGGACGGCTAATGAAAAACTGTTTTTT. It specifies CSVEEGQGGTANEKLFF.

The chain has TRBV7-9 and TRBJ2-3; TRBD2 matches at 7 bases. J lost 3 bases, V lost 5 bases, and 11 bases had no gene match. Per germline, CDR1 SEHNR and CDR2 FQNEAQ (reference sequence). The CDR3 loop spans 16 amino acids. The CDR3 protein is CASSARWGGGTDTQYF. The DNA of the CDR3 is TGTGCCAGCAGCGCACGGTGGGGCGGGGGAACAGATACGCAGTATTTT.

The chain couples TRBV11-2 to TRBJ2-1, with 13 bases fitting TRBD2. The CDR3 is 16 residues long. The germline gives CDR1 SGHAT, CDR2 FQNNGV. Trimming cost V 5 bases and J 5 bases; bases outside gene matches: 6. CDR3 protein: CASSPGLAGEDNEQFF. DNA for the CDR3: TGTGCCAGCAGCCCAGGACTAGCGGGAGAGGACAATGAGCAGTTCTTC.

V is TRBV5-4 and J is TRBJ2-1; 7 nucleotides align to TRBD1. Germline CDR1 is SGHNT and CDR2 is YYREEE (reference sequence). V trimming: 5 bases; J trimming: 9 bases; junction bases outside the gene matches: 8. The CDR3 spans 13 residues. CDR3 bases: TGTGCCAGCAGTTTGACAGGGATCCGTGAGCAGTTCTTC. The encoded protein is CASSLTGIREQFF.

The CDR3 DNA reads TGTGCCAGCAGCGCCCGCGGAAATGAAAAACTGTTTTTT. Its translation: CASSARGNEKLFF. The rearrangement links TRBV9 to TRBJ1-4; D is unclear. From germline, CDR1 is SGDLS and CDR2 YYNGEE. V lost 3 bases and J lost 5, with 8 bases in between. The CDR3 extends over 13 amino acids. Together with reference TRBV9 and TRBJ1-4, the CDR3 gives the full variable domain: DSGVTQTPKHLITATGQRVTLRCSPRSGDLSVYWYQQSLDQGLQFLIQYYNGEERAKGNILERFSAQQFPDLHSELNLSSLELGDSALYFCASSARGNEKLFFGSGTQLSVL.

This clone was observed a handful of times. This sequence joins TRBV18 and TRBJ2-1; D is unresolved. This CDR3 region has 17 residues. Per germline, CDR1 KGHSH and CDR2 LQKENI. With 0 bases removed from V and 2 bases from J, the gap between germline ends came to 14 bases. In DNA, the CDR3 is TGTGCCAGCTCACCACCTCCCAGCGTACGTGCCTACAATGAGCAGTTCTTC. It specifies CASSPPPSVRAYNEQFF.

This rearrangement joins TRBV15 to TRBJ2-5, with D possibly being TRBD2 (5 bases). V was cut by 1 base and J by 3 bases, with 9 bases left in between. CDR1 and CDR2 from the germline V gene are LNHNV and YYDKDF (reference sequence). This CDR3 has 14 residues. The CDR3 DNA sequence: TGTGCCACCAGCAGAGTCCAGCGGAAAGAGACCCAGTACTTC. This codes for CATSRVQRKETQYF.

The chain has TRBV11-1 and TRBJ1-6; D might be TRBD1 (6 bases). From germline, CDR1 is SGHAT and CDR2 FQDESV (reference sequence). V was clipped by 3 bases and J by 2 bases, with 11 bases between them. The CDR3 runs 16 residues. For the CDR3, the DNA is TGTGCCAGCAGCTTTATACAGGGAGCCTATAATTCACCCCTCCACTTT. Translation: CASSFIQGAYNSPLHF.

This clone was detected a few times. V and J are TRBV28 and TRBJ1-5; D is perhaps TRBD1 (5 bases). V was shortened by 4 bases and J by 0 bases, with 13 bases between the two germline ends. The CDR3 extends over 16 amino acids. Germline-derived CDR1 and CDR2 are MDHEN and SYDVKM. The DNA for the CDR3 is TGTGCCAGCAGTTCACCGCAGGGTTATAGCAATCAGCCCCAGCATTTT. It codes for CASSSPQGYSNQPQHF.

The CDR3 DNA reads TGTGCCAGCAGTGGATTGGCAGGGCCCTACGAGCAGTACTTC. This encodes CASSGLAGPYEQYF. The V gene is TRBV27, the J gene TRBJ2-7, with D perhaps TRBD1 (5 bases). CDR1 is MNHEY and CDR2 is SMNVEV in the germline V gene (reference sequence). The CDR3 covers 14 residues. V shed 5 bases and J shed 2 bases, with 13 bases lying between them.

This clone was found a few times. This rearrangement joins TRBV27 to TRBJ2-7, with 10 positions matching TRBD1. This CDR3 region has 14 residues. Per the germline V gene, CDR1 is MNHEY and CDR2 is SMNVEV (reference sequence). Trimming took 4 bases from V and 5 from J; bases not matched to a gene: 5. The CDR3 nucleotides are TGTGCCAGCAGTTCGGGACAGGGGCCGGACGAGCAGTACTTC. Residues: CASSSGQGPDEQYF.

In its sample, this clone was seen a few times. The CDR3 reads CASSPDQGAFGEKLFF. The CDR3 DNA is TGTGCCAGCTCACCAGACCAGGGGGCATTTGGTGAAAAACTGTTTTTT. The chain employs TRBV18 and TRBJ1-4; TRBD1 agrees at 8 bases. Looked up from germline, CDR1 is KGHSH and CDR2 is LQKENI. The CDR3 spans 16 residues. V shed 2 bases and J 7 bases; nucleotides not matched to a gene: 9.

The chain has TRBV5-4 and TRBJ2-3; D unresolved. CDR3 length equals 15 residues. The V and J ends lost 0 bases and 0 bases respectively, with 8 bases between them. Germline loops: CDR1 SGHNT, CDR2 YYREEE (reference sequence). CDR3 residues: CASSLDTMSTDTQYF. The CDR3 DNA reads as TGTGCCAGCAGCTTGGACACTATGAGCACAGATACGCAGTATTTT.

The V gene is TRBV29-1, the J gene TRBJ2-5; 8 nucleotides align to TRBD1. The germline CDR1 and CDR2 sequences are SQVTM and ANQGSEA. Trimming at V came to 3 bases and at J to 5 bases, leaving 2 bases not matched to a gene. This CDR3 comprises 12 residues. The CDR3 coding sequence is TGCAGCGTTGACAGGGGGCTGGAGACCCAGTACTTC. The encoded protein is CSVDRGLETQYF.

This clone has more than one count but fewer than ten. The chain recombines TRBV30 with TRBJ1-6, with D possibly being TRBD1 (5 bases). Looked up from germline, CDR1 is GTSNPN and CDR2 is SVGIG (reference sequence). The CDR3 is 16 residues long. Trimming removed 4 bases at V and 10 bases at J, with 23 bases between. CDR3 bases: TGTGCCTGGAACCCTCCACGCCCAGGCGGGGACTCACCCCTCCACTTT. Translated: CAWNPPRPGGDSPLHF.